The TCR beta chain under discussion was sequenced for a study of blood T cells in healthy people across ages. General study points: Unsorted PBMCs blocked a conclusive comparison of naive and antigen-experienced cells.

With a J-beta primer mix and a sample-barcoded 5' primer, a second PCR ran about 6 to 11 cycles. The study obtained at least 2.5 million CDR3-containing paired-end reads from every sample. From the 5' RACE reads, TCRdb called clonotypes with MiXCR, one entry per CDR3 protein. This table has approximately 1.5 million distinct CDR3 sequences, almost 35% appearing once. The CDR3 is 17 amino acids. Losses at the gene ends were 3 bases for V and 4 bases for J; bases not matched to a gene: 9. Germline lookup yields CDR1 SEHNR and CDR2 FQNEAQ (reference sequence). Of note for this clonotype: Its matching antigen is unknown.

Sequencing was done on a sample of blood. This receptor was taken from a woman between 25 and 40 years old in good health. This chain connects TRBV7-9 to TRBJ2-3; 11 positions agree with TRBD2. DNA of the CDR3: TGTGCCAGCAGCTTCGCCCTAGCGGGAGGAGGATCAGATACGCAGTATTTT. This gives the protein CASSFALAGGGSDTQYF.